This section outlines one T cell receptor (beta chain) sequence together with its context. This sample stems from a study of shared clonotypes between healthy human individuals. The table came from immunoSEQ multiplex PCR; TCRdb's copy has only in-frame clones and leaves some out. The profile shows 2,100,000 or so clones, 95% of them singletons. The germline CDR1 and CDR2 sequences are SEHNR and FQNEAQ (reference sequence). The CDR3 spans 14 residues. V was cut by 3 bases and J by 4 bases, with 11 bases left in between. This receptor was obtained from a man in his late teens or twenties in good health. The genes are TRBV7-9 and TRBJ2-3; no clear D. Material for sequencing was naive CD4+ T cells sorted from blood. Subset defined: CD45RA+ positively selected. The CDR3 loop is CASSFHLAADTQYF. The DNA of the CDR3 is TGTGCCAGCAGCTTTCACCTGGCGGCAGATACGCAGTATTTT.